A selection of T cell receptor beta chains follows, all from one sample in a study of cytomegalovirus exposure and HLA in healthy donors. The protocol was immunoSEQ multiplex PCR, while the TCRdb copy is restricted to in-frame clones and leaves out a portion. The sample has fewer than 200,000 clones; approximately 80% are singletons. Sequencing used PBMCs. The receptors come from a woman between 18 and 29 years old in good health and CMV-seronegative. Both conserved end residues are trimmed from each CDR3. The order of the fields is D gene, V gene, CDR3 protein. The D gene is left open where the match is weak.

NA TRBV7-2 ASSYRGEQF
TRBD1 TRBV7-2 ASSLGWGQGVGLGETQY
TRBD2 TRBV4-1 ASRSTSDNYNEQF
TRBD1 TRBV5-1 ASSSWTGVNTEAF
NA TRBV7-9 SSSLVRTEAF
NA TRBV7-9 ASSLGYREDTQY
NA TRBV5-7 ASSLTSRGKVY
NA TRBV19 ASIPNGQITDTIY
TRBD1 TRBV6-5 ASSSTGAGANVLT
NA TRBV28 ASRSHSSGEQY
NA TRBV2 ASSTETYEQY
NA TRBV28 ASSPSTDTQY
TRBD2 TRBV7-2 ASSLDIGRAGTDTQY
NA TRBV29-1 SVEQGGNTEAF
TRBD1 TRBV18 ASSSGTGGGTEAF
TRBD1 TRBV2 ASTQGGARVTEAF
TRBD2 TRBV7-2 ASSRWTSGTGKDTQY
NA TRBV28 ASSPNWGGSSGANVLT
TRBD2 TRBV9 ASSVTGGVDTQY
NA TRBV6-1 ASSEGIGDSNQPQH
NA TRBV28 ASRAGPSGGYT
TRBD1 TRBV18 ASSRMGQGATEAF
TRBD1 TRBV19 ASNPRFGTEDTGELF
NA TRBV19 ASSDTGVPGTDTQY
TRBD2 TRBV28 ASSPGTSGREETQY